This TCR beta chain was sequenced during a study of tumor-infiltrating lymphocytes in primary liver carcinoma. In the study overall: The study reported T1-T3 N0M0 tumors spanning 4.2 to 10 cm. Overall study findings and caveats: Unsorted bulk sampling ruled out any CD4+ versus CD8+ repertoire comparison. It was tumor-adjacent and tumor-blood pairs that overlapped less than tumor region pairs did.

The CDR3 totals 17 residues. CDR1 and CDR2 (germline): SEHNR, FQNEAQ (reference sequence). Trimming took off 2 bases at V and 0 bases at J, with 14 bases between the two ends. In the case of this clonotype: Its antigen is unknown.

The investigators made TCR beta cDNA from 400 to 500 ng total RNA, using a constant-region primer. What produced the TCR beta libraries was three nested multiplex PCR rounds using slightly modified ARM-PCR. In the first two PCR rounds, TRBV1-TRBV30 forward primers were paired with a C-beta reverse primer, and each round lasted nine to ten cycles. TCRdb reprocessed the multiplex PCR reads with MiXCR, giving one entry per CDR3 protein. The sample carries fewer than 250,000 distinct CDR3 sequences, approximately 65% recorded once. It was unsorted whole blood that yielded blood RNA, and germline DNA was also extracted.

The sequenced sample consisted of peripheral blood. This chain links TRBV7-9 with TRBJ2-4; tentatively, D is TRBD1 (5 bases). This clonotype originated in a woman aged 55 to 70 with primary liver carcinoma and hepatitis B virus infection. The CDR3 DNA reads TGTGCCAGCAGCTTATGGACACCTAGTAGAGCCAAAAACATTCAGTACTTC. As protein: CASSLWTPSRAKNIQYF.